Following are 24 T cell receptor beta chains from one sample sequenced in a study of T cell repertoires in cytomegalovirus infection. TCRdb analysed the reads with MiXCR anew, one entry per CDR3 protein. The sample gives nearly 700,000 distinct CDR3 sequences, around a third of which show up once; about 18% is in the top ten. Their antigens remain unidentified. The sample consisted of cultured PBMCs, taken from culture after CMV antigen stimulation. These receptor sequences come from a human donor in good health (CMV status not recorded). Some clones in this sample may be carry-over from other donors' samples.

In nucleotides, the CDR3 is TGCGCCAGCAGCCATTTCCCGGGACAGGGGGCGTCCGGGGAGCTGTTTTTT. The encoded protein is CASSHFPGQGASGELFF. The V gene is TRBV4-3, the J gene TRBJ2-2; 12 positions agree with TRBD1. CDR1 and CDR2 from the germline V gene are LGHNA and YSLEER. The ends lost 3 bases at V and 6 bases at J; junction bases unmatched: 8. This CDR3 has 17 residues.

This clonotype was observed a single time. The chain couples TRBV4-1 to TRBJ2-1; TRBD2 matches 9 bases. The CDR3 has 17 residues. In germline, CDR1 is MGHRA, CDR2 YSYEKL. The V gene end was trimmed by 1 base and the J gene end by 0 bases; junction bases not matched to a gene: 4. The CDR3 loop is CASSQGDSGSSYNEQFF. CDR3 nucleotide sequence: TGCGCCAGCAGCCAAGGAGATAGCGGGAGCTCCTACAATGAGCAGTTCTTC.

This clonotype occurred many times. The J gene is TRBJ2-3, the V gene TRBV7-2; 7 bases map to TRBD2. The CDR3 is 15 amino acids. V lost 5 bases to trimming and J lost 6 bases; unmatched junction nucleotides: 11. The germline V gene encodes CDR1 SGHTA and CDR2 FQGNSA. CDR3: CASSPIAGTRDTQYF. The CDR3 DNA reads TGTGCCAGCAGCCCTATAGCGGGTACGAGGGATACGCAGTATTTT.

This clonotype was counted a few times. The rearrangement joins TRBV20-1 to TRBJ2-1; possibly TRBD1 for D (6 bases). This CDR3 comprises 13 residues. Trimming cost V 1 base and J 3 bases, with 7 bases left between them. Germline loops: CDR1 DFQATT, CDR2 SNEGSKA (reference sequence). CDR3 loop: CSARADSYNEQFF. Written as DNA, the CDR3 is TGCAGTGCTAGAGCGGACAGCTACAATGAGCAGTTCTTC.

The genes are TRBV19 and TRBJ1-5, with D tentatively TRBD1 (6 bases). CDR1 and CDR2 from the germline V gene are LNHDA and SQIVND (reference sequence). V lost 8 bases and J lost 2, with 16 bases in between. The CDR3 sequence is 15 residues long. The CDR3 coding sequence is TGTGCCAGTCTTCGCGACAGGTATGGCAATCAGCCCCAGCATTTT. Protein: CASLRDRYGNQPQHF.

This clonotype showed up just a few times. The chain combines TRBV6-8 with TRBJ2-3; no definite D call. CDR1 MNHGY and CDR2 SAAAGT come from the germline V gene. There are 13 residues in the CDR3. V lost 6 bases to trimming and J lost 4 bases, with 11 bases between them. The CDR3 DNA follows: TGTGCCAGCAGGGTGAAAGGCGCAGATACGCAGTATTTT. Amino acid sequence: CASRVKGADTQYF.

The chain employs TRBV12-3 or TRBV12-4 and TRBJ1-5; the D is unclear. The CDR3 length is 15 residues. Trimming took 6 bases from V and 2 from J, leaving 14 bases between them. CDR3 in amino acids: CASSPPGAGNQPQHF. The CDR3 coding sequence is TGTGCCAGCAGCCCCCCGGGAGCTGGCAATCAGCCCCAGCATTTT.

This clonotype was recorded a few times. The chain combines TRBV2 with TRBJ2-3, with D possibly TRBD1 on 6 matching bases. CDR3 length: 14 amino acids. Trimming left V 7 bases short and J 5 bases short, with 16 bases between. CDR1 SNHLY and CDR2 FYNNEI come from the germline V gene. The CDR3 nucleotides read TGTGCCAGCAAGGTGGGGGCTGCGGGAGATACGCAGTATTTT. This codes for CASKVGAAGDTQYF.

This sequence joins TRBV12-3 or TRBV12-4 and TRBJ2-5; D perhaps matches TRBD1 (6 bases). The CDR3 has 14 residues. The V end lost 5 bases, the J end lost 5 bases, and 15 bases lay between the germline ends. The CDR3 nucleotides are TGTGCCAGCAGTCGCCAGGACAGTTTGGAGACCCAGTACTTC. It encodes CASSRQDSLETQYF.

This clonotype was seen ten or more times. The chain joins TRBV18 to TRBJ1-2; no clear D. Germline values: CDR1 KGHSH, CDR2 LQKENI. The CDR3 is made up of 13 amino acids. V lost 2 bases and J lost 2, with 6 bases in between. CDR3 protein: CASSPAENYGYTF. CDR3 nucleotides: TGTGCCAGCTCACCAGCAGAGAACTATGGCTACACCTTC.

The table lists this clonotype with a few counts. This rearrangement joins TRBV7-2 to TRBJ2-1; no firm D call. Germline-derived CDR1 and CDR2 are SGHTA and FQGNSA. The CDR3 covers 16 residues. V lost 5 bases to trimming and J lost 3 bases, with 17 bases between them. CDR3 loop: CASSPADGPIYNEQFF. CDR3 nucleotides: TGTGCCAGCAGCCCCGCGGATGGGCCGATCTACAATGAGCAGTTCTTC. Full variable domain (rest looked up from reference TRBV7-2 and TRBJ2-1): GAGVSQSPSNKVTEKGKDVELRCDPISGHTALYWYRQSLGQGLEFLIYFQGNSAPDKSGLPSDRFSAERTGGSVSTLTIQRTQQEDSAVYLCASSPADGPIYNEQFFGPGTRLTVL.

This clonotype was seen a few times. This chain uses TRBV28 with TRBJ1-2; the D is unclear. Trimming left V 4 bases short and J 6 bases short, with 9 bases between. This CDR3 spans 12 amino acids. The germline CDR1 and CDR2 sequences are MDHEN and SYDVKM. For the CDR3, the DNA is TGTGCCAGCAGTTCCACGCGGGATGGCTACACCTTC. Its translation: CASSSTRDGYTF.

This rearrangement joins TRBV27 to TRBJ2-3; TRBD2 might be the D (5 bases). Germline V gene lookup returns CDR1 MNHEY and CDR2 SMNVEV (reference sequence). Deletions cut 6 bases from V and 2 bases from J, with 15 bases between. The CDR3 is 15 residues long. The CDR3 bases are TGTGCCAGCAGCCCGGTGGGAGCCTACACAGATACGCAGTATTTT. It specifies CASSPVGAYTDTQYF.

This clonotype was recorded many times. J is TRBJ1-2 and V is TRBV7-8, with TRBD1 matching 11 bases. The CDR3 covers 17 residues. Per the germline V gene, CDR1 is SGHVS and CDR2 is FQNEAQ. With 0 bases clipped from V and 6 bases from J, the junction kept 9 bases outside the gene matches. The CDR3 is CASSLARTGGYKNGYTF. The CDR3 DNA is TGTGCCAGCAGCTTAGCTCGGACAGGGGGCTATAAGAATGGCTACACCTTC.

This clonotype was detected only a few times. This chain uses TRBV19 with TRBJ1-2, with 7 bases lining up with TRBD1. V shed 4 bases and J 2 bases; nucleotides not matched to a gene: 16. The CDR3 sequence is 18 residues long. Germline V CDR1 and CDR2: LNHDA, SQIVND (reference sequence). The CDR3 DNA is TGTGCCAGTAGTACCCTCTCATACTGGACAGGAGAAAACTATGGCTACACCTTC. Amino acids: CASSTLSYWTGENYGYTF.

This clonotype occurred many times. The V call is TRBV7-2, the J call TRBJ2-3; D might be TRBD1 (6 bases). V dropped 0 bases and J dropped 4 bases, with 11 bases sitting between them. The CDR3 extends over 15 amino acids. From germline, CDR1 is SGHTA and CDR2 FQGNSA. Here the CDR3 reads CASSLAAGGPDTQYF. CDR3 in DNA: TGTGCCAGCAGCTTAGCGGCTGGGGGCCCAGATACGCAGTATTTT.

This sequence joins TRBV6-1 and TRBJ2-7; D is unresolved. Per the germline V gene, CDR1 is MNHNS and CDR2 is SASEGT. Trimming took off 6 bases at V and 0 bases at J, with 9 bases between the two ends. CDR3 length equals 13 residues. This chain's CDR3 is CASRAGRSYEQYF. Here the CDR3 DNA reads TGTGCCAGCAGGGCAGGCCGCTCCTACGAGCAGTACTTC.

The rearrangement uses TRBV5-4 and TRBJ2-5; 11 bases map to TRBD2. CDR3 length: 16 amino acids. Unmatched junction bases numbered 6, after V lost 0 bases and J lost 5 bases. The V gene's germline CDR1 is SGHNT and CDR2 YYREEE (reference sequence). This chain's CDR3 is CASSLGTSGPWETQYF. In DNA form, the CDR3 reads TGTGCCAGCAGCTTGGGGACTAGCGGGCCCTGGGAGACCCAGTACTTC.

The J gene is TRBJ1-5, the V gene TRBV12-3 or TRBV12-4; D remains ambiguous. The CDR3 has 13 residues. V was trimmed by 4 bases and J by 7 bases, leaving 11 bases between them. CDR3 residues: CASSSQTRQPQHF. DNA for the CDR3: TGTGCCAGCAGTTCCCAGACGAGGCAGCCCCAGCATTTT.

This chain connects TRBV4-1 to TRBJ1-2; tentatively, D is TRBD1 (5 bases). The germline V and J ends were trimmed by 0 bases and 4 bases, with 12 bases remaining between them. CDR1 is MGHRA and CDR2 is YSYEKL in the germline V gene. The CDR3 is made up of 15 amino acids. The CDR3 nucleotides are TGCGCCAGCAGCCAAGATGCTGGGGGTGGCTATGGCTACACCTTC. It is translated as CASSQDAGGGYGYTF.

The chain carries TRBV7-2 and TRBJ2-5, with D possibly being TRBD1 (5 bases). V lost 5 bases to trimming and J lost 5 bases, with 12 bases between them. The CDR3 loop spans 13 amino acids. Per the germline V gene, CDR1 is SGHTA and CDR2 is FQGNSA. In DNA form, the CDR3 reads TGTGCCAGCAGCCGCAGGGTGCTGGAGACCCAGTACTTC. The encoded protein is CASSRRVLETQYF.

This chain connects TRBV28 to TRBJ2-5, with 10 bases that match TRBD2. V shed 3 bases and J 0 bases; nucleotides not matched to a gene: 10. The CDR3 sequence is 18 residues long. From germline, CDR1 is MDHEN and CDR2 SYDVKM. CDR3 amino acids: CASSLVLAGAPYQETQYF. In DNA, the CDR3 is TGTGCCAGCAGTTTGGTGCTAGCGGGGGCTCCCTACCAAGAGACCCAGTACTTC.

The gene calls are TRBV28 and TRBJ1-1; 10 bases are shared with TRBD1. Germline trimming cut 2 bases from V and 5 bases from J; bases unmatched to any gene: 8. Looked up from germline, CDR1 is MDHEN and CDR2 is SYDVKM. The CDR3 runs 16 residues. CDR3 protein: CASSLLPGQGKTEAFF. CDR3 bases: TGTGCCAGCAGTTTACTCCCGGGACAGGGGAAAACTGAAGCTTTCTTT.

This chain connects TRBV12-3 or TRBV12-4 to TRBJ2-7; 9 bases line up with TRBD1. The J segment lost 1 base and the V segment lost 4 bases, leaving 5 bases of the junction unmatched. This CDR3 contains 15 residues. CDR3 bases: TGTGCCAGCAGTTCCGGGACAGGGAATTCCTACGAGCAGTACTTC. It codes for CASSSGTGNSYEQYF.